The 24 T cell receptor beta chains in this list originate from one sample, sequenced in a study of shared clonotypes between healthy human individuals. Terminally differentiated effector memory CD45RA+ cells were excluded by CCR7 positive selection of CD45RO-negative cells. Some clones are missing from TCRdb's copy, which holds only in-frame ones; the method was immunoSEQ multiplex PCR. The table shows about 2.1 million clones, with 80% to 95% occurring only once. The sample consisted of naive CD8+ T cells from PBMCs. The receptors shown here come from a young man in good health. Some clones in this sample may be carry-over from other donors' samples.

The genes are TRBV25-1 and TRBJ1-1; D not certain. Germline V gene data show CDR1 as MGHDK and CDR2 as SYGVNS. Trimming removed 1 base from V and 11 bases from J, with 11 bases in between. CDR3 length: 12 amino acids. The CDR3 loop reads CASSELNGPAFF. The CDR3 region has the DNA TGTGCCAGCAGTGAATTGAACGGGCCGGCTTTCTTT.

V and J are TRBV5-1 and TRBJ2-7; D is unresolved. Trimming shortened V by 3 bases and J by 4 bases, and 11 bases separated the two germline ends. The CDR3 is 13 residues long. Germline V lookup: CDR1 SGHRS, CDR2 YFSETQ. CDR3 in amino acids: CASSSNSAYEQYF. The CDR3 nucleotides are TGCGCCAGCAGCTCGAACAGCGCGTACGAGCAGTACTTC. Full variable domain (missing parts from reference TRBV5-1 and TRBJ2-7): KAGVTQTPRYLIKTRGQQVTLSCSPISGHRSVSWYQQTPGQGLQFLFEYFSETQRNKGNFPGRFSGRQFSNSRSEMNVSTLELGDSALYLCASSSNSAYEQYFGPGTRLTVT.

The V and J genes are TRBV27 and TRBJ2-1, with 11 bases fitting TRBD2. The germline CDR1 and CDR2 sequences are MNHEY and SMNVEV (reference sequence). J lost 4 bases, V lost 6 bases, and 11 bases had no gene match. This CDR3 spans 17 amino acids. CDR3 DNA: TGTGCCAGCAGCTTCGACCCGGGACTAGCGGTTTACAATGAGCAGTTCTTC. Protein product: CASSFDPGLAVYNEQFF.

The V call is TRBV7-9, the J call TRBJ1-2; D gene unclear. This CDR3 spans 16 amino acids. The V end was cut by 5 bases, the J end by 4 bases, with 20 bases between. Germline assignment: CDR1 SEHNR and CDR2 FQNEAQ (reference sequence). DNA of the CDR3: TGTGCCAGCAGCGGTAGGAGTCAAAACATCGGCTATGGCTACACCTTC. Translating gives CASSGRSQNIGYGYTF.

V usage is TRBV7-9 and J usage is TRBJ2-7; weak D call: TRBD2 (6 bases). The CDR3 covers 18 residues. V was trimmed by 0 bases and J by 0 bases, leaving 18 bases between them. Germline lookup yields CDR1 SEHNR and CDR2 FQNEAQ (reference sequence). The CDR3 DNA follows: TGTGCCAGCAGCTTAGCGTCCGGGGGTGGGAAAGGCTCCTACGAGCAGTACTTC. Translation gives CASSLASGGGKGSYEQYF.

Regarding this clone: Other nucleotide sequences in the sample specify the same CDR3. The chain employs TRBV27 and TRBJ2-7; D is perhaps TRBD2 (5 bases). Per germline, CDR1 MNHEY and CDR2 SMNVEV (reference sequence). This CDR3 region has 13 residues. V shed 5 bases and J shed 4 bases, with 12 bases lying between them. The CDR3 sequence is CASSPGLFYEQYF. The CDR3, as DNA: TGTGCCAGCAGTCCCGGACTGTTTTACGAGCAGTACTTC.

The genes are TRBV11-2 and TRBJ1-4; D remains ambiguous. This CDR3 has 14 residues. Trimming took off 1 base at V and 5 bases at J, with 8 bases between the two ends. Germline V gene data show CDR1 as SGHAT and CDR2 as FQNNGV. DNA of the CDR3: TGTGCCAGCAGCTTAGTTGCGCGGAATGAAAAACTGTTTTTT. This sequence encodes CASSLVARNEKLFF. The full variable domain, in which reference TRBV11-2 and TRBJ1-4 provide the parts outside the CDR3, is EAGVAQSPRYKIIEKRQSVAFWCNPISGHATLYWYQQILGQGPKLLIQFQNNGVVDDSQLPKDRFSAERLKGVDSTLKIQPAKLEDSAVYLCASSLVARNEKLFFGSGTQLSVL.

The J gene is TRBJ2-2, the V gene TRBV10-3; D possibly matches TRBD1 or TRBD2 (5 bases each). Germline V CDR1 and CDR2: ENHRY, SYGVKD. This CDR3 has 14 amino acids. Between the trimmed V and J ends, which lost 9 bases and 2 bases, there was a span of 13 bases. As DNA, the CDR3 is TGTGCCATTCCGGGGCATGGAAACACCGGGGAGCTGTTTTTT. Its protein is CAIPGHGNTGELFF.

Here the CDR3 DNA reads TGTGCCAGCAGCTTTCCCGGGACAGGAACACTCGAAGCTTTCTTT. This encodes CASSFPGTGTLEAFF. The chain carries TRBV7-9 and TRBJ1-1; 8 bases map to TRBD1. Germline trimming cut 3 bases from V and 8 bases from J; bases unmatched to any gene: 11. Germline CDR1 and CDR2: SEHNR and FQNEAQ (reference sequence). The CDR3 length is 15 residues.

The V gene is TRBV28, the J gene TRBJ2-7, with D hard to call. Trimming pared 8 bases from V and 4 bases from J, leaving 21 bases between. Germline V lookup: CDR1 MDHEN, CDR2 SYDVKM. CDR3 length: 15 residues. For the CDR3, the DNA is TGTGCCAGCTACGCAACTGGGCAGATATTTTACGAGCAGTACTTC. Translated, it gives CASYATGQIFYEQYF.

This clone showed up just once. The gene calls are TRBV27 and TRBJ1-1; a weak D match, TRBD1 (5 bases). Per the germline V gene, CDR1 is MNHEY and CDR2 is SMNVEV (reference sequence). The V end lost 7 bases, the J end lost 4 bases, and 19 bases lay between the germline ends. This CDR3 has 15 residues. The CDR3 loop is CASTPGKSGGTEAFF. CDR3 nucleotide sequence: TGTGCCAGCACCCCTGGCAAATCGGGGGGCACTGAAGCTTTCTTT.

Note on this clone: The sample contains more than one DNA sequence encoding this CDR3. This CDR3 reads CASSLYRDSNQPQHF. CDR3 nucleotide sequence: TGTGCCAGCAGTTTGTACAGGGATAGCAATCAGCCCCAGCATTTT. The rearrangement links TRBV27 to TRBJ1-5; tentative D call: TRBD1 (6 bases). CDR3 length: 15 residues. V gave up 3 bases and J gave up 0 bases, with 9 bases separating them. Germline CDR1 is MNHEY and CDR2 is SMNVEV (reference sequence).

This chain's CDR3 is CASSLEETSHSGNEQFF. CDR3 nucleotides: TGCGCCAGCAGCTTGGAAGAGACTAGCCACTCGGGCAATGAGCAGTTCTTC. V usage is TRBV5-1 and J usage is TRBJ2-1; 7 nucleotides align to TRBD2. V trimming: 0 bases; J trimming: 6 bases; junction bases outside the gene matches: 12. The germline V gene encodes CDR1 SGHRS and CDR2 YFSETQ. The CDR3 length is 17 residues.

This clone was counted only a few times. This chain uses TRBV15 with TRBJ1-1; a possible D gene is TRBD1 (6 bases). Germline V CDR1 and CDR2: LNHNV, YYDKDF (reference sequence). Trimming pared 2 bases from V and 14 bases from J, leaving 24 bases between. The CDR3 loop spans 15 amino acids. DNA of the CDR3: TGTGCCACCAGCAGAACTACGTCAGGGGCCTGGGGGAAGTTCTTT. The encoded protein is CATSRTTSGAWGKFF. Full variable domain (missing parts from reference TRBV15 and TRBJ1-1): DAMVIQNPRYQVTQFGKPVTLSCSQTLNHNVMYWYQQKSSQAPKLLFHYYDKDFNNEADTPDNFQSRRPNTSFCFLDIRSPGLGDTAMYLCATSRTTSGAWGKFFGQGTRLTVV.

The genes are TRBV7-9 and TRBJ1-5; D is unclear. This CDR3 region has 13 residues. Looked up from germline, CDR1 is SEHNR and CDR2 is FQNEAQ (reference sequence). V lost 5 bases and J lost 6, with 11 bases in between. The CDR3 coding sequence is TGTGCCAGCAGCCTACCGGAGGGTCAGCCCCAGCATTTT. Its protein product is CASSLPEGQPQHF.

This sequence joins TRBV5-6 and TRBJ1-1; no definite D call. V was cut by 3 bases and J by 7 bases, with 13 bases left in between. Germline V gene data show CDR1 as SGHDT and CDR2 as YYEEEE. The CDR3 is 13 amino acids. The CDR3 DNA follows: TGTGCCAGCAGCTGGGAGGGAGAGGGTGAAGCTTTCTTT. Translated, it gives CASSWEGEGEAFF.

The chain uses TRBV25-1 and TRBJ2-4; D perhaps matches TRBD1 (5 bases). The germline V and J ends were trimmed by 10 bases and 7 bases, with 14 bases remaining between them. This CDR3 is built from 12 residues. Germline lookup yields CDR1 MGHDK and CDR2 SYGVNS. For the CDR3, the DNA is TGTGCCACCCCGGACAAGGTCAACATTCAGTACTTC. It is translated as CATPDKVNIQYF.

The CDR3 DNA reads TGTGCCAGCAGTGACGGCCCCCCGGGAGGTTACAATGAGCAGTTCTTC. This gives the protein CASSDGPPGGYNEQFF. V gene TRBV6-4 combines with J gene TRBJ2-1, with 7 bases lining up with TRBD2. V gave up 2 bases and J gave up 4 bases; unmatched junction bases: 8. The CDR3 is 16 residues long. Germline V CDR1 and CDR2: MRHNA, SNTAGT.

This clone was seen just once. The J gene is TRBJ1-4, the V gene TRBV7-9; no reliable D call. Trimming took off 1 base at V and 5 bases at J, with 14 bases between the two ends. The germline V gene encodes CDR1 SEHNR and CDR2 FQNEAQ (reference sequence). The CDR3 loop spans 16 amino acids. The CDR3 spells CASSLDEGWGNEKLFF. For the CDR3, the DNA is TGTGCCAGCAGCTTAGATGAGGGTTGGGGAAATGAAAAACTGTTTTTT.

Note on this clone: The identical CDR3 is also encoded by other nucleotide sequences in the sample. The J gene is TRBJ2-1, the V gene TRBV7-3; 7 positions agree with TRBD2. This CDR3 spans 14 amino acids. Per germline, CDR1 SGHTA and CDR2 FQGTGA. The J segment lost 0 bases and the V segment lost 5 bases, leaving 1 base of the junction unmatched. CDR3 in amino acids: CASSPGGSYNEQFF. CDR3 DNA sequence: TGTGCCAGCAGCCCGGGAGGCTCCTACAATGAGCAGTTCTTC.

The V call is TRBV15, the J call TRBJ2-2; TRBD2 matches at 10 bases. V dropped 0 bases and J dropped 6; count of bases not matched to a gene: 7. The length of the CDR3 is 17 residues. Germline V gene sequence: CDR1 LNHNV, CDR2 YYDKDF (reference sequence). Here the CDR3 reads CATSRDRTSGISGELFF. The CDR3 region has the DNA TGTGCCACCAGCAGAGATAGAACTAGCGGGATCTCCGGGGAGCTGTTTTTT. Together with reference TRBV15 and TRBJ2-2, the CDR3 gives the full variable domain: DAMVIQNPRYQVTQFGKPVTLSCSQTLNHNVMYWYQQKSSQAPKLLFHYYDKDFNNEADTPDNFQSRRPNTSFCFLDIRSPGLGDTAMYLCATSRDRTSGISGELFFGEGSRLTVL.

This clone was recorded once. The genes are TRBV27 and TRBJ2-1; 8 nucleotides agree with TRBD2. CDR3 length: 18 residues. V gave up 5 bases and J gave up 0 bases; unmatched junction bases: 12. Per the germline V gene, CDR1 is MNHEY and CDR2 is SMNVEV (reference sequence). CDR3 sequence (DNA): TGTGCCAGCAGTCCCCCGGGGGTAGCGGGATACTCCTACAATGAGCAGTTCTTC. Protein sequence: CASSPPGVAGYSYNEQFF.

The chain uses TRBV7-9 and TRBJ1-2; the D is unclear. CDR1 and CDR2 (germline): SEHNR, FQNEAQ (reference sequence). There are 16 residues in the CDR3. V was cut by 3 bases and J by 6 bases, with 20 bases left in between. CDR3 DNA sequence: TGTGCCAGCAGCTTTGTCTCGGGTGGCAGCGGACATGGCTACACCTTC. Amino acids: CASSFVSGGSGHGYTF.

The J gene is TRBJ2-2, the V gene TRBV7-2; D is ambiguous. CDR1 is SGHTA and CDR2 is FQGNSA in the germline V gene. Between the trimmed V and J ends, which lost 4 bases and 1 base, there was a span of 7 bases. The CDR3 consists of 14 residues. CDR3: CASSYGVNTGELFF. Here the CDR3 DNA reads TGTGCCAGCAGCTATGGGGTGAACACCGGGGAGCTGTTTTTT.